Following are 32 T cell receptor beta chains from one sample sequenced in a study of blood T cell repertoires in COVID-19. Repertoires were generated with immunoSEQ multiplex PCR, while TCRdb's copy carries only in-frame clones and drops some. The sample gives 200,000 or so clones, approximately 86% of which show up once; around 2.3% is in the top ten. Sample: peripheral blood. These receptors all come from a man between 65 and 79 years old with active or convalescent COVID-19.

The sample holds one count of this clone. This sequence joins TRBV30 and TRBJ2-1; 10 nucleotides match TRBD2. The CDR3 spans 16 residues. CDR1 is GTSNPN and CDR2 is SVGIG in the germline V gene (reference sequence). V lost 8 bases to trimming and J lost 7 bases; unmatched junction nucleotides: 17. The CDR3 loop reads CARGRAGGSQGNEQFF. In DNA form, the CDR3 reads TGTGCCAGGGGGAGAGCGGGAGGGTCCCAGGGAAATGAGCAGTTCTTC. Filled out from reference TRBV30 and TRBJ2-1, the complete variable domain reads SQTIHQWPATLVQPVGSPLSLECTVEGTSNPNLYWYRQAAGRGLQLLFYSVGIGQISSEVPQNLSASRPQDRQFILSSKKLLLSDSGFYLCARGRAGGSQGNEQFFGPGTRLTVL.

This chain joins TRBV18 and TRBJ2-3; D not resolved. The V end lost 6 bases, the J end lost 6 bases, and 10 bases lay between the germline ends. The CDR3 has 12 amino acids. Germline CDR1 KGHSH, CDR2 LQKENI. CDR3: CASSPVEDTQYF. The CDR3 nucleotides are TGTGCCAGCTCGCCGGTCGAGGATACGCAGTATTTT.

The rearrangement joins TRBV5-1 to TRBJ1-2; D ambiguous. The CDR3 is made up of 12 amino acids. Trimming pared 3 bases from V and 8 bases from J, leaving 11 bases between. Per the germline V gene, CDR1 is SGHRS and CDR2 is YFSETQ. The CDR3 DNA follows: TGCGCCAGCAGCTCGGGTTTGTTAGGCTACACCTTC. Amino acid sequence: CASSSGLLGYTF.

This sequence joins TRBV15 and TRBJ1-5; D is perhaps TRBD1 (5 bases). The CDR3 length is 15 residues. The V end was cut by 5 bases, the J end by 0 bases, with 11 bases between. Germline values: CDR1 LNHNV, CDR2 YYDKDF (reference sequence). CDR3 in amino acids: CATSLTVNSNQPQHF. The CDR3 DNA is TGTGCCACCAGCCTGACAGTAAATAGCAATCAGCCCCAGCATTTT.

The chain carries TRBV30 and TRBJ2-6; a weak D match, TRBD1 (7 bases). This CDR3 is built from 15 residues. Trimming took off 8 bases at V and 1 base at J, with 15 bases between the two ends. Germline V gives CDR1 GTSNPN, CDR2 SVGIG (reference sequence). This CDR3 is CARGDRKSGANVLTF. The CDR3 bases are TGTGCCCGCGGGGACAGAAAATCTGGGGCCAACGTCCTGACTTTC.

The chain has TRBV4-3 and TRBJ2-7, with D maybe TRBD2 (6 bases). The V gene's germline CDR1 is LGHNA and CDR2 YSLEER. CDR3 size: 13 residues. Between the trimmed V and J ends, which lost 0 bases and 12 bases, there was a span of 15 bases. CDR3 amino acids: CASSQDRGGAWYF. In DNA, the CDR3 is TGCGCCAGCAGCCAAGATCGGGGCGGGGCTTGGTACTTC.

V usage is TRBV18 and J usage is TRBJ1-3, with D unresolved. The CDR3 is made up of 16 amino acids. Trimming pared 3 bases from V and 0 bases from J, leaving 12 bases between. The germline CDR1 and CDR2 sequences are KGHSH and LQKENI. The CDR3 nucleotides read TGTGCCAGCTCACCTGCCTCGACATTCTCTGGAAACACCATATATTTT. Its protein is CASSPASTFSGNTIYF. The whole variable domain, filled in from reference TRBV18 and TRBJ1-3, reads NAGVMQNPRHLVRRRGQEARLRCSPMKGHSHVYWYRQLPEEGLKFMVYLQKENIIDESGMPKERFSAEFPKEGPSILRIQQVVRGDSAAYFCASSPASTFSGNTIYFGEGSWLTVV.

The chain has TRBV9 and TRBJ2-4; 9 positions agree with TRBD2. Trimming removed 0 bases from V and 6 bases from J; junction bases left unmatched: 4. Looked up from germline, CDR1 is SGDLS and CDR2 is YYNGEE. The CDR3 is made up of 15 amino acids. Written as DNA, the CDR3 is TGTGCCAGCAGCGTAGATCCTAGCGGGGTAAACATTCAGTACTTC. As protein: CASSVDPSGVNIQYF.

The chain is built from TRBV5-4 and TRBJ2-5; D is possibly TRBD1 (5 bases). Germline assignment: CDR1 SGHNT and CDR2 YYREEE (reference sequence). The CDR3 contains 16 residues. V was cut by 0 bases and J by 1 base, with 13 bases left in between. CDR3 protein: CASSLEGASLQETQYF. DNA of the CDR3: TGTGCCAGCAGCTTGGAAGGGGCTTCGCTCCAAGAGACCCAGTACTTC.

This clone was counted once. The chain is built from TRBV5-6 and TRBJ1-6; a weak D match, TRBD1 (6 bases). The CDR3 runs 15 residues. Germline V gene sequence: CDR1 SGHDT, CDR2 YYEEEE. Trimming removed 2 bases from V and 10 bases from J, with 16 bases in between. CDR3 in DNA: TGTGCCAGCAGCTTACCCACGACAGGTGGCTCACCCCTCCACTTT. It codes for CASSLPTTGGSPLHF.

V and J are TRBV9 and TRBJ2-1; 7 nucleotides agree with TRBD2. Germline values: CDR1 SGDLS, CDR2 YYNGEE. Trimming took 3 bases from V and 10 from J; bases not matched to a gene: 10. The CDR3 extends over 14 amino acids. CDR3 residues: CASSAGLPEGEQFF. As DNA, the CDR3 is TGTGCCAGCAGCGCGGGACTACCAGAGGGAGAGCAGTTCTTC.

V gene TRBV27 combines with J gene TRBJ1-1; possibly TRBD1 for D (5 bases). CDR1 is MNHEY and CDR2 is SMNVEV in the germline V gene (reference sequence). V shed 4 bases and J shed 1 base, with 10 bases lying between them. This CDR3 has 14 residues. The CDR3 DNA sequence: TGTGCCAGCAGTTCCAGGGAAGGGAACACTGAAGCTTTCTTT. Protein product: CASSSREGNTEAFF.

The DNA of the CDR3 is TGCGCCAGCAGCCACGGACAGGGCCCCCGGGGAGAGCAGTACTTC. The encoded protein is CASSHGQGPRGEQYF. This chain joins TRBV5-1 and TRBJ2-7; the match to TRBD1 covers 8 bases. This CDR3 comprises 15 residues. After removal of 4 bases from V and 7 bases from J, the junction contained 13 bases not matched to a gene. CDR1 SGHRS and CDR2 YFSETQ come from the germline V gene.

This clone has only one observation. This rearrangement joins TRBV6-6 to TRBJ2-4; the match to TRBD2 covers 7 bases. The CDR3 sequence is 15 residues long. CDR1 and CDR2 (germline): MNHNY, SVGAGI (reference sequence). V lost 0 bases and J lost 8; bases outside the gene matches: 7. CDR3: CASSYSGGFSDIQYF. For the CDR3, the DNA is TGTGCCAGCAGTTACTCGGGGGGGTTTTCGGACATTCAGTACTTC.

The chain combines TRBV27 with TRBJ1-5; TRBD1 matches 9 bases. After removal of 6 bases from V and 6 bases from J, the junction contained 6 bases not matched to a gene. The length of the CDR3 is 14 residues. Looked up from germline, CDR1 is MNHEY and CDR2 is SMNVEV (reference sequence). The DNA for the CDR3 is TGTGCCAGCAGAAGAACAGGGGGCGGTCAGCCCCAGCATTTT. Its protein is CASRRTGGGQPQHF.

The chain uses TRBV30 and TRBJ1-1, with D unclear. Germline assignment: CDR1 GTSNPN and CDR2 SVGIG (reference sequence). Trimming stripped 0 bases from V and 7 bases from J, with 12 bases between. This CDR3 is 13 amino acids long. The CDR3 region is CAWSVRMTLEAFF. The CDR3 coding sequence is TGTGCCTGGAGTGTCAGAATGACTCTTGAAGCTTTCTTT.

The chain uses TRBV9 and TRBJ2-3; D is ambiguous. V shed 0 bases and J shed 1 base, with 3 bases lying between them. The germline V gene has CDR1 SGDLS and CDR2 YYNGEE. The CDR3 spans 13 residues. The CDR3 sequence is CASSVVGTDTQYF. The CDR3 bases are TGTGCCAGCAGCGTAGTCGGCACAGATACGCAGTATTTT.

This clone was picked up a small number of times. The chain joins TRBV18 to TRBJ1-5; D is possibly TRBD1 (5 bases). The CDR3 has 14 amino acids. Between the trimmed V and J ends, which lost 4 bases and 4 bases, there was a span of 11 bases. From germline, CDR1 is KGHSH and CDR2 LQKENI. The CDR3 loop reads CASSLSGENQPQHF. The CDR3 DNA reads TGTGCCAGCTCACTATCGGGGGAGAATCAGCCCCAGCATTTT.

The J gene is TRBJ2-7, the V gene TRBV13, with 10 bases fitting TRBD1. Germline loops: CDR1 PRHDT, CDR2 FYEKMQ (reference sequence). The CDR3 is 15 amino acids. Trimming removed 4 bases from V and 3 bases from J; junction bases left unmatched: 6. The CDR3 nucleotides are TGTGCCAGCAGCTGGCGGACAGGGGGGGTCTACGAGCAGTACTTC. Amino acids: CASSWRTGGVYEQYF.

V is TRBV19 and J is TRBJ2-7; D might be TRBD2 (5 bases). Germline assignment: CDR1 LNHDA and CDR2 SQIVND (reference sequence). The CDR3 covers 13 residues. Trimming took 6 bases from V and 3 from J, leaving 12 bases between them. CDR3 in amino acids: CASSLAEGYEQYF. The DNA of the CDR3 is TGTGCCAGTAGCCTAGCAGAAGGCTACGAGCAGTACTTC.

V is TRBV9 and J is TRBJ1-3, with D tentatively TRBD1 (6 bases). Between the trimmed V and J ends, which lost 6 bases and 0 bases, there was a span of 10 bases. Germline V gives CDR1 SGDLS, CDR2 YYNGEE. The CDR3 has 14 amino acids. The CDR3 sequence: CASNRDHSGNTIYF. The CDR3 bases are TGTGCCAGCAACAGGGACCACTCTGGAAACACCATATATTTT. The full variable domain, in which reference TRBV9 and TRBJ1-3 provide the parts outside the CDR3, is DSGVTQTPKHLITATGQRVTLRCSPRSGDLSVYWYQQSLDQGLQFLIQYYNGEERAKGNILERFSAQQFPDLHSELNLSSLELGDSALYFCASNRDHSGNTIYFGEGSWLTVV.

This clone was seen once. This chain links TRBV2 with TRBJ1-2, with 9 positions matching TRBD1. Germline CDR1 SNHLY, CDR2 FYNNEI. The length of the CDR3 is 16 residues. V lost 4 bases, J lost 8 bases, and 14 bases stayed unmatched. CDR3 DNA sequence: TGTGCCAGCAGTGGAGGTGGCACAGGGGGCGCTGACGGCTACACCTTC. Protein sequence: CASSGGGTGGADGYTF.

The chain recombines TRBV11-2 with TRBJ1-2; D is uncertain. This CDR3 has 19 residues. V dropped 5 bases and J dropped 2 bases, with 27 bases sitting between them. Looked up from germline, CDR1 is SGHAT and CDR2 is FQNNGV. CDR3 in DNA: TGTGCCAGCAGCCCTGTCCACCAGTTCTGGGCGGGAGTAAACTATGGCTACACCTTC. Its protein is CASSPVHQFWAGVNYGYTF.

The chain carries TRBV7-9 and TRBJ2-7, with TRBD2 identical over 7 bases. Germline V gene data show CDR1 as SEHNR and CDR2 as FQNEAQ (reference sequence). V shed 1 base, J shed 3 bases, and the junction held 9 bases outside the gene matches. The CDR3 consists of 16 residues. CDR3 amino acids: CASSLDGGGSFYEQYF. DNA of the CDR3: TGTGCCAGCAGCTTAGACGGGGGAGGGTCCTTCTACGAGCAGTACTTC.

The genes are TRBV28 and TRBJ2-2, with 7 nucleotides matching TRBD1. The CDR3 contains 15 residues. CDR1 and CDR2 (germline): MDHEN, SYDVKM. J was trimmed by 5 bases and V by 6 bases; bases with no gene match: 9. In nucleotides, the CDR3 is TGTGCCAGCAGGGGCAGGGGGATTCGGACCGGGGAGCTGTTTTTT. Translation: CASRGRGIRTGELFF.

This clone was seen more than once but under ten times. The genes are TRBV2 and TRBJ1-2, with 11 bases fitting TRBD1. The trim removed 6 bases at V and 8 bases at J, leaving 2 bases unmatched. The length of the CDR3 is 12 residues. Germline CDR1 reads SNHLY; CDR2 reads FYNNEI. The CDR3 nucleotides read TGTGCCAGCAGACGGACAGGGGGCGGCTACACCTTC. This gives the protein CASRRTGGGYTF. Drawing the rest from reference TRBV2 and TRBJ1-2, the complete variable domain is EPEVTQTPSHQVTQMGQEVILRCVPISNHLYFYWYRQILGQKVEFLVSFYNNEISEKSEIFDDQFSVERPDGSNFTLKIRSTKLEDSAMYFCASRRTGGGYTFGSGTRLTVV.

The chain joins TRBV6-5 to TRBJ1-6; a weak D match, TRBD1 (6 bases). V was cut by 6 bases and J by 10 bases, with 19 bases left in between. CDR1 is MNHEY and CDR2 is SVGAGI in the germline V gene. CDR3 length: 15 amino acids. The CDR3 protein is CASSARDTPGSPLHF. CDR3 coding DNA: TGTGCCAGCAGCGCCCGGGACACTCCAGGGTCACCCCTCCACTTT.

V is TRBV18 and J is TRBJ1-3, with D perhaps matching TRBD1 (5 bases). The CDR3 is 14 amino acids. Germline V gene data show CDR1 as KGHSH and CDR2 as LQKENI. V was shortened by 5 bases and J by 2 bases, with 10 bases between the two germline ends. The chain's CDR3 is CASSGKQAGNTIYF. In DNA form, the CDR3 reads TGTGCCAGCTCAGGGAAACAGGCTGGAAACACCATATATTTT.

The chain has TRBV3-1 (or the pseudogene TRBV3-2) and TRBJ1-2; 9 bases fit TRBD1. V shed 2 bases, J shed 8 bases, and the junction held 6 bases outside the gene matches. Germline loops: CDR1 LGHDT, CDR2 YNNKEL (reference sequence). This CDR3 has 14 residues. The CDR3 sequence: CASSQPGTGKGYTF. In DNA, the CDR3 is TGTGCCAGCAGCCAACCCGGGACAGGGAAGGGCTACACCTTC.

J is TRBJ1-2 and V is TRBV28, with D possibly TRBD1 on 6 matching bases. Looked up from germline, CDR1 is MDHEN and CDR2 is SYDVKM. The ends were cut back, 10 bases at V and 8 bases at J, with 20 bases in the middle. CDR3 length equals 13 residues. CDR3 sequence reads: CATPSGEGLGYTF. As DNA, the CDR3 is TGTGCCACCCCCTCAGGGGAGGGTTTAGGCTACACCTTC.

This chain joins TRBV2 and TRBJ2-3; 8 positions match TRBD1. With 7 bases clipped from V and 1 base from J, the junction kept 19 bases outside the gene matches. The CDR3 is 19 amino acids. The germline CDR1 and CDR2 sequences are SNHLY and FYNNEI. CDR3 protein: CASKRGGTGRLGGTDTQYF. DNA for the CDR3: TGTGCCAGCAAGCGCGGCGGGACAGGCCGGTTGGGGGGCACAGATACGCAGTATTTT.

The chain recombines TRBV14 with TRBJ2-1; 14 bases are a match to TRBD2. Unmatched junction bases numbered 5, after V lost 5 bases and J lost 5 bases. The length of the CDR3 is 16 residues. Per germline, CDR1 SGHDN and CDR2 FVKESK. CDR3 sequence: CASSATSGRADNEQFF. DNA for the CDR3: TGTGCCAGCAGCGCGACTAGCGGGAGGGCCGACAATGAGCAGTTCTTC.